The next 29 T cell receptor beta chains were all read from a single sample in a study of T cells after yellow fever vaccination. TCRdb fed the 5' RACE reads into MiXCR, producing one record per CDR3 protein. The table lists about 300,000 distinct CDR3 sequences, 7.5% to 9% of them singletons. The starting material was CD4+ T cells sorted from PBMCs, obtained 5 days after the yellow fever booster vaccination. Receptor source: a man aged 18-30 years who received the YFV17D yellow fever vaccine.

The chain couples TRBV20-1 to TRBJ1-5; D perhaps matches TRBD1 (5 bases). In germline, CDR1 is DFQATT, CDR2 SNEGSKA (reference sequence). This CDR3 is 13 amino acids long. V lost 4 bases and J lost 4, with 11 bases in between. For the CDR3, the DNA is TGCAGTGCTAACGAATGGGGGAATCAGCCCCAGCATTTT. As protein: CSANEWGNQPQHF.

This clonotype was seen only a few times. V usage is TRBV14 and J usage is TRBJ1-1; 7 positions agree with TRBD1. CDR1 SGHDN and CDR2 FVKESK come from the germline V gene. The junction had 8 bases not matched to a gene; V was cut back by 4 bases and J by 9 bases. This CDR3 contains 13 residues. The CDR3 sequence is CASSRSGQFKAFF. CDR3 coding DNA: TGTGCCAGCAGCCGCTCGGGACAGTTTAAAGCTTTCTTT.

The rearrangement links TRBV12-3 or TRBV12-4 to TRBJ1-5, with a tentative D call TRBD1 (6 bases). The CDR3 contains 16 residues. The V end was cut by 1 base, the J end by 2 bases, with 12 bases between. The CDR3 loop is CASSLGQGRGNQPQHF. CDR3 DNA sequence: TGTGCCAGCAGTTTAGGGCAGGGGAGGGGCAATCAGCCCCAGCATTTT.

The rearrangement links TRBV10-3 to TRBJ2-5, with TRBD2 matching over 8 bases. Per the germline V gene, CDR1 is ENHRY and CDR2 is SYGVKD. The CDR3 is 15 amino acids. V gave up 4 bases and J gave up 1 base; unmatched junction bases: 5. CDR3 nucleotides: TGTGCCATCAGTGGGGTTAGCGGGGCCCAAGAGACCCAGTACTTC. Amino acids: CAISGVSGAQETQYF.

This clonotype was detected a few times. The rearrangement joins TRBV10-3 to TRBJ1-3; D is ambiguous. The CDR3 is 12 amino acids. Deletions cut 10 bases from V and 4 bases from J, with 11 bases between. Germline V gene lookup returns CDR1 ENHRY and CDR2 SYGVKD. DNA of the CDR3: TGTGCCACTGTATCAGACGGAAACACCATATATTTT. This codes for CATVSDGNTIYF.

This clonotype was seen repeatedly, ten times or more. The CDR3 DNA reads TGTGCCAGCAGTTCCTACGAACAGGGTTCCACTGAAGCTTTCTTT. Translated: CASSSYEQGSTEAFF. The rearrangement joins TRBV12-3 or TRBV12-4 to TRBJ1-1; possible D gene TRBD1, 6 bases. CDR3 length: 15 residues. Deletions cut 4 bases from V and 4 bases from J, with 16 bases between.

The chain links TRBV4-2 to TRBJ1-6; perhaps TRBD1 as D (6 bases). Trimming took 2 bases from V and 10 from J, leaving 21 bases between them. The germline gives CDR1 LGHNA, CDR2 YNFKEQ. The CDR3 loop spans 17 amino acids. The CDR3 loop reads CASSQLIKGERGSPLHF. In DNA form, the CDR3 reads TGTGCCAGCAGCCAATTAATTAAGGGGGAGAGAGGGTCACCCCTCCACTTT.

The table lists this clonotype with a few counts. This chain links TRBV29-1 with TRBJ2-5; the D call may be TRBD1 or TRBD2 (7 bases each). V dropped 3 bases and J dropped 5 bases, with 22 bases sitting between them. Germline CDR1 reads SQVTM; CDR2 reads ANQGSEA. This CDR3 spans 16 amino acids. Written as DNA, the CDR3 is TGCAGCGTTGACCTCACCCGGGACCAGGGGGGGGAGACCCAGTACTTC. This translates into CSVDLTRDQGGETQYF. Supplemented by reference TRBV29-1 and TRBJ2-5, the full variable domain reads SAVISQKPSRDICQRGTSLTIQCQVDSQVTMMFWYRQQPGQSLTLIATANQGSEATYESGFVIDKFPISRPNLTFSTLTVSNMSPEDSSIYLCSVDLTRDQGGETQYFGPGTRLLVL.

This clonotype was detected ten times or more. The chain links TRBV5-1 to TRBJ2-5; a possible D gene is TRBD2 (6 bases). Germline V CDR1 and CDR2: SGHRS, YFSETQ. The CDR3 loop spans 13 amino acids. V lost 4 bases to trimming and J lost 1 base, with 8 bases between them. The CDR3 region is CASSRTTQETQYF. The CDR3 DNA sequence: TGCGCCAGCAGCAGGACTACCCAAGAGACCCAGTACTTC.

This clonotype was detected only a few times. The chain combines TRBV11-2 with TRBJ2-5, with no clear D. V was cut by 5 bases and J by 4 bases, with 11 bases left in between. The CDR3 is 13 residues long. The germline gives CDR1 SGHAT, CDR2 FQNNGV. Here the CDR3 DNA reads TGTGCCAGCAGCCGACCCCTGGGAGAGACCCAGTACTTC. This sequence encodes CASSRPLGETQYF.

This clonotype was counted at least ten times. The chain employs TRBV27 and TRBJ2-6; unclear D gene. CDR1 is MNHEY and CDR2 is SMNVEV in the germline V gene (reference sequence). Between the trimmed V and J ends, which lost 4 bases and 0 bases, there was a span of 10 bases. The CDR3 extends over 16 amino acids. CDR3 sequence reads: CASSYHVSSGANVLTF. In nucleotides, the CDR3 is TGTGCCAGCAGTTACCATGTGAGCTCTGGGGCCAACGTCCTGACTTTC.

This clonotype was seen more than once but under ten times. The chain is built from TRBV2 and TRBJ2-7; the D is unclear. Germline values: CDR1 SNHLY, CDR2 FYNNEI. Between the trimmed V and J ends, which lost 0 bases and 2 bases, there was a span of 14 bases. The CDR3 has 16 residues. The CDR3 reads CASSEAAPGWTYEQYF. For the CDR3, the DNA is TGTGCCAGCAGTGAAGCGGCCCCCGGGTGGACCTACGAGCAGTACTTC.

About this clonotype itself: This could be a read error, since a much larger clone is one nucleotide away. CDR3 in DNA: TGCGCCAGCAGCCGAGACTCGGGCTTCGAGCAGTACGTC. This sequence encodes CASSRDSGFEQYV. This chain joins TRBV5-1 and TRBJ2-7; D is unclear. CDR1 is SGHRS and CDR2 is YFSETQ in the germline V gene. V gave up 4 bases and J gave up 6 bases, with 14 bases separating them. This CDR3 spans 13 amino acids.

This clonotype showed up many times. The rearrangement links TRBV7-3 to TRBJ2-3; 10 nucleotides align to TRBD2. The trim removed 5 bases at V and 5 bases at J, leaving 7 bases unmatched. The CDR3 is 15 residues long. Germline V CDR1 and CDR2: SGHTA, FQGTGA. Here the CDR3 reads CASSQRGGLGDTQYF. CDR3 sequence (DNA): TGTGCCAGCAGCCAGCGGGGGGGCCTCGGAGATACGCAGTATTTT.

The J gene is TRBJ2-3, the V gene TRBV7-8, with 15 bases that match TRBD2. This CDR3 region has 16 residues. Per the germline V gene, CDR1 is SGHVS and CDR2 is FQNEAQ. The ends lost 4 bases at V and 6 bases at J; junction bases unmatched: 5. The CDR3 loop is CASSSGLAGGLDTQYF. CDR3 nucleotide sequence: TGTGCCAGCAGCTCCGGACTAGCGGGGGGGTTGGATACGCAGTATTTT.

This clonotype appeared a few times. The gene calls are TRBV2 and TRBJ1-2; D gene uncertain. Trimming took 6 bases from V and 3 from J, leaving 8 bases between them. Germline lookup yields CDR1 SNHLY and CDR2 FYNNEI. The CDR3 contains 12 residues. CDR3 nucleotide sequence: TGTGCCAGCAGAGAAATGGACTATGGCTACACCTTC. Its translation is CASREMDYGYTF.

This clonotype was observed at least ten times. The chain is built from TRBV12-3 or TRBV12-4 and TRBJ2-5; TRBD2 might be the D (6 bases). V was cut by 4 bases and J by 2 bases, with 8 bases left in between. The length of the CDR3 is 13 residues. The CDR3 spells CASSSAGQETQYF. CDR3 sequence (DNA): TGTGCCAGCAGTTCGGCGGGGCAAGAGACCCAGTACTTC.

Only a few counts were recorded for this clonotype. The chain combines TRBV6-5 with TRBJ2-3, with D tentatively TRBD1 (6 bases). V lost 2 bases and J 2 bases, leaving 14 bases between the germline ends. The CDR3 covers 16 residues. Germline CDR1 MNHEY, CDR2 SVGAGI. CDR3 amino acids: CASSYGTQRPTDTQYF. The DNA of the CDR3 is TGTGCCAGCAGTTACGGGACACAGCGCCCCACAGATACGCAGTATTTT.

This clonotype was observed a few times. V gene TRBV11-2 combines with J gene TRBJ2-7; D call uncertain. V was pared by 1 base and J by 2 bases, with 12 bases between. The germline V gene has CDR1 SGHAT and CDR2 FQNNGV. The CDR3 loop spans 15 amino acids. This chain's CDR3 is CASSLGPNFAYEQYV. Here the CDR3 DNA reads TGTGCCAGCAGCTTAGGGCCGAACTTCGCCTACGAGCAGTACGTC.

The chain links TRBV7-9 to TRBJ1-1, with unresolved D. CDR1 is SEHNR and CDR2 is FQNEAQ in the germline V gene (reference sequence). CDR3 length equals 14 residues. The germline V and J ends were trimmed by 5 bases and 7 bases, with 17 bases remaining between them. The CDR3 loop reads CASSAQADGGEAFF. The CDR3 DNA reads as TGTGCCAGCAGCGCCCAGGCCGACGGAGGTGAAGCTTTCTTT.

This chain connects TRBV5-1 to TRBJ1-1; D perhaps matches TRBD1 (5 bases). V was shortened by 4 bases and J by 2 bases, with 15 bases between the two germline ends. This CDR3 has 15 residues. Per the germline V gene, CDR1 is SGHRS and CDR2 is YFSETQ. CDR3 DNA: TGCGCCAGCAGCGGCACCGGGACTCCTAACACTGAAGCTTTCTTT. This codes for CASSGTGTPNTEAFF.

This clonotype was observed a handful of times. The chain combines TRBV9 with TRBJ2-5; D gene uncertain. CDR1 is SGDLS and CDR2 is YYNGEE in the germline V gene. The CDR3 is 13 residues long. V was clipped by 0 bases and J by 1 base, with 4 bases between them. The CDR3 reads CASSVASQETQYF. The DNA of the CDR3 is TGTGCCAGCAGCGTAGCTTCCCAAGAGACCCAGTACTTC. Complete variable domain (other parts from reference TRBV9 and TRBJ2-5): DSGVTQTPKHLITATGQRVTLRCSPRSGDLSVYWYQQSLDQGLQFLIQYYNGEERAKGNILERFSAQQFPDLHSELNLSSLELGDSALYFCASSVASQETQYFGPGTRLLVL.

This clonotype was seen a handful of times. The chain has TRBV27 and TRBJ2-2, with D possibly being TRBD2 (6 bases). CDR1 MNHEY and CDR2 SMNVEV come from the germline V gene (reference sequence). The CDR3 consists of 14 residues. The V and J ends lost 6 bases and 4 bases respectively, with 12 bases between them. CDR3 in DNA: TGTGCCAGCAGGGGGGGATCGGGCACCGGGGAGCTGTTTTTT. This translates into CASRGGSGTGELFF.

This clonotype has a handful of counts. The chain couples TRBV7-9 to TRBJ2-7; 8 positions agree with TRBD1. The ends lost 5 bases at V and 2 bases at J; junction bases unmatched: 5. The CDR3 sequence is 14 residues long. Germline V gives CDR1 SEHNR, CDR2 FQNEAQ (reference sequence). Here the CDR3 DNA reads TGTGCCAGCAGCGTACAACAGGGGGCCTACGAGCAGTACTTC. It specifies CASSVQQGAYEQYF.

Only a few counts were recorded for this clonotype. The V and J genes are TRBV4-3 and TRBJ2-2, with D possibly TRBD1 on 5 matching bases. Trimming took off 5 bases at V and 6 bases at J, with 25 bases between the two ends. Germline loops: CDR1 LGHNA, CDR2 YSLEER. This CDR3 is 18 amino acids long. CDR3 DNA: TGCGCCAGCAGCGCTCAACCTCAGGGTCGAAGCAGTGCCGGGGAGCTGTTTTTT. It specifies CASSAQPQGRSSAGELFF.

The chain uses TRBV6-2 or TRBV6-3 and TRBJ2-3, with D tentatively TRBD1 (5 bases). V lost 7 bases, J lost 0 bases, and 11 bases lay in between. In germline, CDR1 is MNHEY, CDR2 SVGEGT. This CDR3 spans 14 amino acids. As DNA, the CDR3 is TGTGCCAGCACCCGACAGTCCAGCACAGATACGCAGTATTTT. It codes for CASTRQSSTDTQYF.

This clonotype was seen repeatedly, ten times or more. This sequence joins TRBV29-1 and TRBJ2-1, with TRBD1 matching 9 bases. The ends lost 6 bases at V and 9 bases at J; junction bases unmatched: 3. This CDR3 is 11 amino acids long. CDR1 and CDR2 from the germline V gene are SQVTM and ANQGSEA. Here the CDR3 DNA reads TGCAGCGTCGGGACAGGGAGTGAGCAGTTCTTC. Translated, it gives CSVGTGSEQFF.

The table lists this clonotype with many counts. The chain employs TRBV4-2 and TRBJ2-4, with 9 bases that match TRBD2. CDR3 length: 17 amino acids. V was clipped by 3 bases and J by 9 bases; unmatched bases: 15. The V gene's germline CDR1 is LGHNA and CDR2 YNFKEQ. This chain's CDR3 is CASSQDLHSGGESIQYF. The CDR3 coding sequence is TGTGCCAGCAGCCAGGACCTACATAGCGGGGGAGAAAGCATTCAGTACTTC.

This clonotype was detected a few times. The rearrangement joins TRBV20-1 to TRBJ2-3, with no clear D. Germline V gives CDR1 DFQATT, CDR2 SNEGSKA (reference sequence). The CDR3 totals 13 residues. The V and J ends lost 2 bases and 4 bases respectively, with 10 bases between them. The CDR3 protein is CSARRTGSDTQYF. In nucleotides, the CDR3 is TGCAGTGCTAGACGGACGGGCTCAGATACGCAGTATTTT.